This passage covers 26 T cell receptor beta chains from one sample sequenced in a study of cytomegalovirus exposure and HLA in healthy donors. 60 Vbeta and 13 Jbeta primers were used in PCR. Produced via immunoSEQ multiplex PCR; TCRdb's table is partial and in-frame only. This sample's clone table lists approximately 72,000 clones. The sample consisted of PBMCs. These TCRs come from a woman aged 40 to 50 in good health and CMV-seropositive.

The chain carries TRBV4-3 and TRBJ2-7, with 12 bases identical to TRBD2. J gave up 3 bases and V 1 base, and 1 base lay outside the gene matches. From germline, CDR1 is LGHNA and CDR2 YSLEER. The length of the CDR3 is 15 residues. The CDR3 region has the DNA TGCGCCAGCAGCCAAGGACTAGCGGGGGACTACGAGCAGTACTTC. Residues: CASSQGLAGDYEQYF.

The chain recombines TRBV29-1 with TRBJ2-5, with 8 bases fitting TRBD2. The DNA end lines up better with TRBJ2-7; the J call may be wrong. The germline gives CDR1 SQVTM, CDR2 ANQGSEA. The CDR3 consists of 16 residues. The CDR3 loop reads CSVEDLGREASYEQYF. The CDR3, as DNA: TGCAGCGTTGAAGATTTGGGGCGGGAGGCGTCCTACGAGCAGTACTTC.

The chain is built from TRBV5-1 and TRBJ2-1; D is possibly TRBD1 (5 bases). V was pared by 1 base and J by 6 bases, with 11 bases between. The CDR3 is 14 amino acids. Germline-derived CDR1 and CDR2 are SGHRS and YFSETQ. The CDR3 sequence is CASSLLWGPNEQFF. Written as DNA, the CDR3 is TGCGCCAGCAGCTTGTTATGGGGCCCCAATGAGCAGTTCTTC.

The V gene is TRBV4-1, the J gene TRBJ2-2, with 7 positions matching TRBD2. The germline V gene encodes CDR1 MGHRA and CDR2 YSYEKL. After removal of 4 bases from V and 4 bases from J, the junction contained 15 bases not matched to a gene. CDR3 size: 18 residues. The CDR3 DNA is TGCGCCAGCAGCCCTTTTGCGGGAGAGGAGGATGGCACCGGGGAGCTGTTTTTT. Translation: CASSPFAGEEDGTGELFF.

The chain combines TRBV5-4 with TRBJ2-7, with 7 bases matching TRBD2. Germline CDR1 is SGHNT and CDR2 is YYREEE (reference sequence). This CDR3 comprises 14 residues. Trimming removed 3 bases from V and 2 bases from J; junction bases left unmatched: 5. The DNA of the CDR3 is TGTGCCAGCAGCTCGCCGGGGGGTACCTACGAGCAGTACTTC. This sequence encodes CASSSPGGTYEQYF.

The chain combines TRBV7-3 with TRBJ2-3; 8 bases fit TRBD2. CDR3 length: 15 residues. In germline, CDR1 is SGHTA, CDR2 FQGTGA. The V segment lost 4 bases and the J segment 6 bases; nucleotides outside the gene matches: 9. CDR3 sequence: CASSSRGTRRDTQYF. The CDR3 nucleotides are TGTGCCAGCAGCTCTCGAGGGACTAGACGCGATACGCAGTATTTT.

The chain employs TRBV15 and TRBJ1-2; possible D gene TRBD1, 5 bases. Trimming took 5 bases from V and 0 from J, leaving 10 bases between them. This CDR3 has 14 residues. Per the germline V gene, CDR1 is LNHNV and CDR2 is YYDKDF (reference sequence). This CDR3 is CATSYAGPNYGYTF. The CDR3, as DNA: TGTGCCACCAGCTACGCGGGGCCTAACTATGGCTACACCTTC.

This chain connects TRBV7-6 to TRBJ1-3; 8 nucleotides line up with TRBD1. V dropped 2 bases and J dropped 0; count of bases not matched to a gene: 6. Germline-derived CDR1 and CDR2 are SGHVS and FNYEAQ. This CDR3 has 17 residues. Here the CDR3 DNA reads TGTGCCAGCAGCTTATACGGGGACAGGAACTCTGGAAACACCATATATTTT. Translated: CASSLYGDRNSGNTIYF. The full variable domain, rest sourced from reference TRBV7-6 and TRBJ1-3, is GAGVSQSPRYKVTKRGQDVALRCDPISGHVSLYWYRQALGQGPEFLTYFNYEAQQDKSGLPNDRFSAERPEGSISTLTIQRTEQRDSAMYRCASSLYGDRNSGNTIYFGEGSWLTVV.

The CDR3 DNA follows: TGCGCCAGCAGCCAGTGGCGAGGATGGGAGACCCAGTACTTC. It translates to CASSQWRGWETQYF. The chain links TRBV4-3 to TRBJ2-5; no clear D gene. This CDR3 comprises 14 residues. From germline, CDR1 is LGHNA and CDR2 YSLEER. V dropped 3 bases and J dropped 5 bases, with 13 bases sitting between them.

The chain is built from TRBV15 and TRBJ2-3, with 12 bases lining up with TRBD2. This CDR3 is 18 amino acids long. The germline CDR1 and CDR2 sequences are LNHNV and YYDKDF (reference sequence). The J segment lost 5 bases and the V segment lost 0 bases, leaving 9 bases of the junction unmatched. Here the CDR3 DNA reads TGTGCCACCAGCAGAGATTCCCGACTAGCGGGAGAAGGAGATACGCAGTATTTT. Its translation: CATSRDSRLAGEGDTQYF.

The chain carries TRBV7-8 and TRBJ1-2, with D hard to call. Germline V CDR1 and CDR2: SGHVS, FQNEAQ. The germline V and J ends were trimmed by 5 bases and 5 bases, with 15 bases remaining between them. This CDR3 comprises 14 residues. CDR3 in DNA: TGTGCCAGCAGCCATGCCGATCCAGTGTATGGCTACACCTTC. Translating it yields CASSHADPVYGYTF.

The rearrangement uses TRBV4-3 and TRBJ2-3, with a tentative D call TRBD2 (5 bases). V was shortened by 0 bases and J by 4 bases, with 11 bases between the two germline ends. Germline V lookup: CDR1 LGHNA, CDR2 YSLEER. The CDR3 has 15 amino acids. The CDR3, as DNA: TGCGCCAGCAGCCAAGATGGGCGGGCATCAGATACGCAGTATTTT. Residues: CASSQDGRASDTQYF.

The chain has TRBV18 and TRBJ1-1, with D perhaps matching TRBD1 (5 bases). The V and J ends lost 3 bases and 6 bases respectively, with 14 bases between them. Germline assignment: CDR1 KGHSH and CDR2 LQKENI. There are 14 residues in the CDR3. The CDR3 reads CASSPWGSSAEAFF. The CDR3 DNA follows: TGTGCCAGCTCACCCTGGGGCAGTTCGGCTGAAGCTTTCTTT.

For the CDR3, the DNA is TGCGCCAGCAGCTTGGTGGGGGGGGGAGCCTACGAGCAGTACTTC. This encodes CASSLVGGGAYEQYF. The chain carries TRBV5-1 and TRBJ2-7, with 7 bases that match TRBD2. V gave up 0 bases and J gave up 2 bases; unmatched junction bases: 5. Germline V gene sequence: CDR1 SGHRS, CDR2 YFSETQ. The CDR3 has 15 amino acids.

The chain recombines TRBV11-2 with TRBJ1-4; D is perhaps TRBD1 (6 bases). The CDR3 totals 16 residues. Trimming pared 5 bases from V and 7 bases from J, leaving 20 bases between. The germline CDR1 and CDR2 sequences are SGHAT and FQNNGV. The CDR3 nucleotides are TGTGCCAGCAGCCTTCGAGGGGGGGGTGTTCGTGAAAAACTGTTTTTT. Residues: CASSLRGGGVREKLFF.

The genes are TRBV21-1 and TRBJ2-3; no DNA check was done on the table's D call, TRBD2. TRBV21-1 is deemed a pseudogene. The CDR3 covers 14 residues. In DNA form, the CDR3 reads TGTGCCAGCAGCATAGCGGGGGGTGAAGATACGCAGTATTTT. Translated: CASSIAGGEDTQYF.

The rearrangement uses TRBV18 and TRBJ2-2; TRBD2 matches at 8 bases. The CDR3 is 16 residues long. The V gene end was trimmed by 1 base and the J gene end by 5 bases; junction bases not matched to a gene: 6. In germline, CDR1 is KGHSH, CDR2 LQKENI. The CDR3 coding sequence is TGTGCCAGCTCACCACAGGGACTAGGGCTTACCGGGGAGCTGTTTTTT. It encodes CASSPQGLGLTGELFF. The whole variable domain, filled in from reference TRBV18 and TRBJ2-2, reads NAGVMQNPRHLVRRRGQEARLRCSPMKGHSHVYWYRQLPEEGLKFMVYLQKENIIDESGMPKERFSAEFPKEGPSILRIQQVVRGDSAAYFCASSPQGLGLTGELFFGEGSRLTVL.

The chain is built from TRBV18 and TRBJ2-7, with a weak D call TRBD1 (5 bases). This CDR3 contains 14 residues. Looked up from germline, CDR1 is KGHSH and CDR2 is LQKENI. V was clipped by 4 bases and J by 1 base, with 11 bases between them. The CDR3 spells CASSLSTASYEQYF. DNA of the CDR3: TGTGCCAGCTCACTCTCGACAGCTTCCTACGAGCAGTACTTC.

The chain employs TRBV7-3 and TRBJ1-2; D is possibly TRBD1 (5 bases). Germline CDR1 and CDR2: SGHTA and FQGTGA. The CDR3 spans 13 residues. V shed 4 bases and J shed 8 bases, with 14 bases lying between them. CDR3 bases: TGTGCCAGCAGCTCCCCAGGGATGGTGGGCTACACCTTC. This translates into CASSSPGMVGYTF. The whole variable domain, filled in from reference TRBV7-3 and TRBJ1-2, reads GAGVSQTPSNKVTEKGKYVELRCDPISGHTALYWYRQSLGQGPEFLIYFQGTGAADDSGLPNDRFFAVRPEGSVSTLKIQRTERGDSAVYLCASSSPGMVGYTFGSGTRLTVV.

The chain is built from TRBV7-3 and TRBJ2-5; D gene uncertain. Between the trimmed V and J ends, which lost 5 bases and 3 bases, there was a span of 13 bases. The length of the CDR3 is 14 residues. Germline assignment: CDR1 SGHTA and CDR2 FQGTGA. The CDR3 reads CASSEYGGEETQYF. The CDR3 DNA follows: TGTGCCAGCAGCGAATACGGCGGAGAAGAGACCCAGTACTTC.

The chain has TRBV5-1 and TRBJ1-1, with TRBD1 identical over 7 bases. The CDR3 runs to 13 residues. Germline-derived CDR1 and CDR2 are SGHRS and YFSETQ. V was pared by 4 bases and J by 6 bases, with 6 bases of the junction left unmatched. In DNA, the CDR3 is TGCGCCAGCAGCCGGGGACAGAGCCCTGAAGCTTTCTTT. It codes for CASSRGQSPEAFF.

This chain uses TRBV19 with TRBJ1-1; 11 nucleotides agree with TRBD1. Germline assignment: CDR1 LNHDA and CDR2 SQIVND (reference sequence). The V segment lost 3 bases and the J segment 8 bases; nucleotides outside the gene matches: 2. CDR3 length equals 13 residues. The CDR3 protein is CASSMRTGGEAFF. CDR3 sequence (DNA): TGTGCCAGTAGTATGCGGACAGGGGGCGAAGCTTTCTTT.

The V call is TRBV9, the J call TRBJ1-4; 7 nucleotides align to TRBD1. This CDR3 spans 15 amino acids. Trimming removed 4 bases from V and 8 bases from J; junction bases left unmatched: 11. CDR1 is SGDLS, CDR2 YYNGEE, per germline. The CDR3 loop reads CASSPQSGTAEKLFF. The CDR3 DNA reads TGTGCCAGCAGCCCTCAATCCGGGACAGCCGAAAAACTGTTTTTT.

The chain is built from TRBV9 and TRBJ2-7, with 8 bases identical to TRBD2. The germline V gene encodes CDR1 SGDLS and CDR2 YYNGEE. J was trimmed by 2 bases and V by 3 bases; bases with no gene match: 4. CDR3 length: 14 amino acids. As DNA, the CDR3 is TGTGCCAGCAGCGCCAGCGGGAGCACCTACGAGCAGTACTTC. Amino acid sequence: CASSASGSTYEQYF.

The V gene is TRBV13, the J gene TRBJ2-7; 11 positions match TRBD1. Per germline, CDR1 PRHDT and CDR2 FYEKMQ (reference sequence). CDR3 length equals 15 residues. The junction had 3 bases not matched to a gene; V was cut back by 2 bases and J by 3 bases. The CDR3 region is CASSLLGQGGYEQYF. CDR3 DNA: TGTGCCAGCAGCTTATTGGGACAGGGGGGCTACGAGCAGTACTTC.

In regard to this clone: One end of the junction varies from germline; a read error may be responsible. The CDR3 here is CAGSLAGEVNEQFF. CDR3 sequence (DNA): TGTGCCGGCAGTCTAGCGGGAGAGGTCAATGAGCAGTTCTTC. The V and J genes are TRBV6-5 and TRBJ2-1; TRBD2 matches 10 bases. Germline V gene data show CDR1 as MNHEY and CDR2 as SVGAGI. This CDR3 has 14 amino acids.